This is a list of T cell receptor beta chains from one sample in a study of shared clonotypes between healthy human individuals. Assay used: immunoSEQ multiplex PCR; TCRdb lists only in-frame clones, some missing. The data contain 1.4 million to 1.5 million clones, 95% to 97% of them singletons. The sample consisted of naive CD4+ T cells sorted from blood. Receptors were obtained from a man younger than 45 in good health. Each CDR3 is given with its conserved first and last residue. Fields, in order: J gene, D gene, V gene, clone size, CDR3 DNA, CDR3 protein. The D gene is left open where the match is weak. Clone size is given for some rows only: seen once, a few or many times, or a class if the clone is expanded.

TRBJ2-1 | TRBD2 | TRBV28 | NA | TGTGCCAGCAGTACGGGAGGTGGAACCTTAAATGAGCAGTTCTTC | CASSTGGGTLNEQFF
TRBJ2-7 | TRBD1 | TRBV19 | NA | TGTGCCAGTAGTACCGGGACAGGTAGCTCCTACGAGCAGTACTTC | CASSTGTGSSYEQYF
TRBJ2-5 | NA | TRBV14 | NA | TGTGCCAGCAGCCAAGTCGGGGGAGTATCCGGGACCCAGTACTTC | CASSQVGGVSGTQYF
TRBJ2-5 | TRBD2 | TRBV19 | NA | TGTGCCAGTAGTGCACTAGCGGGAGCCCTGGGAGAGACCCAGTACTTC | CASSALAGALGETQYF
TRBJ2-7 | TRBD1 | TRBV11-2 | NA | TGTGCCAGCAGCTTCAATCGGGACAGGGTGGTCGAGCAGTACTTC | CASSFNRDRVVEQYF
TRBJ1-5 | NA | TRBV29-1 | once | TGCAGCGTTAGAGAAACCTTAGATAGTGATCAGCCCCAGCATTTT | CSVRETLDSDQPQHF
TRBJ2-3 | TRBD1 | TRBV14 | NA | TGTGCCAGCAGTAACCGGGACAGGGTGTTAAATACGCAGTATTTT | CASSNRDRVLNTQYF
TRBJ1-1 | TRBD1 | TRBV6-1 | NA | TGTGCCAGCAGTGGACAGGGGGCAACTGAAGCTTTCTTT | CASSGQGATEAFF
TRBJ2-6 | NA | TRBV19 | NA | TGTGCCAGTAGTATAGAATCGATCTTTTCTGGGGCCAACGTCCTGACTTTC | CASSIESIFSGANVLTF
TRBJ1-3 | TRBD1 | TRBV6-1 | NA | TGTGCCAGCAGTGAAGCTGGGGGACAGGCTGGAAACACCATATATTTT | CASSEAGGQAGNTIYF
TRBJ2-2 | TRBD1 | TRBV29-1 | NA | TGCAGCGGCAGACAGGGGGGCACCGGGGAGCTGTTTTTT | CSGRQGGTGELFF
TRBJ2-2 | TRBD2 | TRBV5-1 | NA | TGCGCCAGCAGCTTGGCCGGGAGGTCAAACACCGGGGAGCTGTTTTTT | CASSLAGRSNTGELFF
TRBJ2-7 | NA | TRBV9 | once | TGTGCCAGCAGCCCCCATCGAGTCGGCAGTAACTCCTACGAGCAGTACTTC | CASSPHRVGSNSYEQYF
TRBJ1-4 | NA | TRBV28 | few | TGTGCCAGCAGTTTATGGAGGAATGAAAAACTGTTTTTT | CASSLWRNEKLFF
TRBJ1-1 | NA | TRBV5-1 | NA | TGCGCCAGCAGCTTGGTGGGCGGGGGGGCCACTGAAGCTTTCTTT | CASSLVGGGATEAFF
TRBJ1-1 | NA | TRBV4-1 | NA | TGCGCCAGCAGCCAAGACCCCAGGGCTAACACTGAAGCTTTCTTT | CASSQDPRANTEAFF
TRBJ2-7 | NA | TRBV6-1 | NA | TGTGCCAGCAGTGCGACGTCCGCATACTCCTACGAGCAGTACTTC | CASSATSAYSYEQYF
TRBJ1-5 | NA | TRBV6-1 | NA | TGTGCCAGCAGGGACAAACAGCCCCAGCATTTT | CASRDKQPQHF
TRBJ2-7 | TRBD2 | TRBV5-4 | NA | TGTGCCAGCAGCTTGGCCTGGGGGGGAAACTACGAGCAGTACTTC | CASSLAWGGNYEQYF
TRBJ1-2 | TRBD1 | TRBV19 | NA | TGTGCCAGTAGTAGACAGACAGGGTCATATGGCTACACCTTC | CASSRQTGSYGYTF
TRBJ2-1 | TRBD1 | TRBV5-1 | once | TGCGCCAGCAGCTTGCATAATACCGGGACAGGGGTCGAGCAGTTCTTC | CASSLHNTGTGVEQFF
TRBJ1-2 | NA | TRBV19 | NA | TGTGCCAGTAGTATATCGGGACACATCATAGGCTACACCTTC | CASSISGHIIGYTF
TRBJ2-2 | TRBD1 | TRBV2 | NA | TGTGCCAGCAGTGACAAGACAGGGGCAACCGGGGAGCTGTTTTTT | CASSDKTGATGELFF
TRBJ2-1 | TRBD1 | TRBV10-3 | once | TGTGCCATCGGAACAGGGGGACCTTACAATGAGCAGTTCTTC | CAIGTGGPYNEQFF
TRBJ1-3 | NA | TRBV19 | NA | TGTGCCAGTAGTATCCCAGGACAAAAGGCTGGAAACACCATATATTTT | CASSIPGQKAGNTIYF
TRBJ2-3 | NA | TRBV7-7 | NA | TGTGCTAGCAGCTTGGGCAGACGGGGCGCAGATACGCAGTATTTT | CASSLGRRGADTQYF
TRBJ1-1 | NA | TRBV5-1 | NA | TGCGCCAGCAGCTTTGTAGAGGGGACTGAAGCTTTCTTT | CASSFVEGTEAFF
TRBJ2-1 | NA | TRBV27 | NA | TGTGCCAGCAGGGGGGGCTGGGGGAGCTATGAGCAGTTCTTC | CASRGGWGSYEQFF
TRBJ1-1 | NA | TRBV4-1 | NA | TGCGCCAGCAGCCAAGGACATATGAACACTGAAGCTTTCTTT | CASSQGHMNTEAFF
TRBJ1-4 | TRBD1 | TRBV11-2 | NA | TGTGCCAGCAGCTTAGATCCCAAGACAGGGAGTGAAAAACTGTTTTTT | CASSLDPKTGSEKLFF
TRBJ2-3 | NA | TRBV5-1 | NA | TGCGCCAGCAGCCCGGAACCAGGGATTTGGGATACGCAGTATTTT | CASSPEPGIWDTQYF
TRBJ1-3 | NA | TRBV28 | NA | TGTGCCAGCAGCCCTGGCAGTTTAAACACCATATATTTT | CASSPGSLNTIYF
TRBJ2-2 | TRBD1 | TRBV18 | NA | TGTGCCAGCTCACCCTACCGGAGGGACAGGGTCGACACCGGGGAGCTGTTTTTT | CASSPYRRDRVDTGELFF
TRBJ2-4 | NA | TRBV7-2 | NA | TGTGCCAGCAGTGACTCAAGGGCCAAAAACATTCAGTACTTC | CASSDSRAKNIQYF